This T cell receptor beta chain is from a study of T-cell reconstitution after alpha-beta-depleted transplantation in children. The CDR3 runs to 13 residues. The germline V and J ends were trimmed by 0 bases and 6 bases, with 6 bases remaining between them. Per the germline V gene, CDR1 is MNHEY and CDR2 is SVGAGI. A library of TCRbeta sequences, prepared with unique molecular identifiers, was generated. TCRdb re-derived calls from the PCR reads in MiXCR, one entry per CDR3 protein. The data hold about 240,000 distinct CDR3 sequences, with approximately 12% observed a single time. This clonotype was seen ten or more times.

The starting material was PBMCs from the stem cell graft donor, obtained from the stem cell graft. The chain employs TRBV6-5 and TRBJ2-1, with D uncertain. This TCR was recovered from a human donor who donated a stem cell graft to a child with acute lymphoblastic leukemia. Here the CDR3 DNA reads TGTGCCAGCAGTTACTCGACGCGCAATGAGCAGTTCTTC. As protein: CASSYSTRNEQFF.